The 14 T cell receptor beta chains presented below share a single source sample, sequenced in a study of blood T cell repertoires in COVID-19. Profiling relied on immunoSEQ multiplex PCR, and the TCRdb table lists in-frame clones only, not all of them. The profile shows approximately 300,000 clones, 92% of them singletons. Sequencing used PBMCs or T cells enriched from blood (not recorded which). These receptor sequences come from a woman in her twenties or thirties who had recovered from COVID-19.

The chain has TRBV28 and TRBJ2-1; 10 bases agree with TRBD1. This CDR3 comprises 16 residues. CDR1 is MDHEN and CDR2 is SYDVKM in the germline V gene. Germline trimming cut 6 bases from V and 5 bases from J; bases unmatched to any gene: 10. The CDR3: CASRGGDRGFNNEQFF. The DNA for the CDR3 is TGTGCCAGCAGAGGGGGGGACAGGGGCTTTAACAATGAGCAGTTCTTC.

CDR3 in amino acids: CASSDTGYSPLHF. In DNA form, the CDR3 reads TGTGCCAGCAGCGATACAGGTTATTCACCCCTCCACTTT. The genes are TRBV11-2 and TRBJ1-6; TRBD1 might be the D (5 bases). The germline V gene has CDR1 SGHAT and CDR2 FQNNGV. Deletions cut 5 bases from V and 8 bases from J, with 10 bases between. CDR3 size: 13 residues. Combining the CDR3 with reference TRBV11-2 and TRBJ1-6 gives the whole variable domain EAGVAQSPRYKIIEKRQSVAFWCNPISGHATLYWYQQILGQGPKLLIQFQNNGVVDDSQLPKDRFSAERLKGVDSTLKIQPAKLEDSAVYLCASSDTGYSPLHFGNGTRLTVT.

This chain links TRBV19 with TRBJ1-5; 11 bases map to TRBD1. V dropped 7 bases and J dropped 11; count of bases not matched to a gene: 16. CDR1 and CDR2 from the germline V gene are LNHDA and SQIVND (reference sequence). This CDR3 has 16 amino acids. CDR3 sequence (DNA): TGTGCCAGTACCGGACAGGGGGCGTTTGGGGGGATGGCCCAGCATTTT. Translating gives CASTGQGAFGGMAQHF.

The CDR3 reads CAISGTGSGYTF. CDR3 bases: TGTGCCATCAGTGGGACAGGGTCGGGCTACACCTTC. This chain links TRBV10-3 with TRBJ1-2; 8 bases are a match to TRBD1. The CDR3 spans 12 residues. Germline V gene sequence: CDR1 ENHRY, CDR2 SYGVKD. Germline trimming cut 4 bases from V and 8 bases from J; bases unmatched to any gene: 3.

This clone has only one observation. The chain is built from TRBV7-9 and TRBJ2-1, with D possibly matching TRBD1 (5 bases). Germline V CDR1 and CDR2: SEHNR, FQNEAQ (reference sequence). Trimming took 2 bases from V and 5 from J, leaving 7 bases between them. The CDR3 covers 13 residues. In nucleotides, the CDR3 is TGTGCCAGCAGCTTAATAGGGGACAATGAGCAGTTCTTC. Its protein product is CASSLIGDNEQFF.

The V gene is TRBV6-5, the J gene TRBJ2-7; 8 positions match TRBD1. The CDR3 runs to 15 residues. In germline, CDR1 is MNHEY, CDR2 SVGAGI. Losses at the gene ends were 0 bases for V and 6 bases for J; bases not matched to a gene: 7. In nucleotides, the CDR3 is TGTGCCAGCAGTTACTCGGGGACAGGCGCCTCCGAGCAGTACTTC. Amino acid sequence: CASSYSGTGASEQYF.

The V gene is TRBV9, the J gene TRBJ1-4, with unresolved D. The V gene lost 0 bases and the J gene lost 5 bases, with 17 bases spanning the gap. Per germline, CDR1 SGDLS and CDR2 YYNGEE. This CDR3 comprises 17 residues. CDR3: CASSVGSARRGNEKLFF. In nucleotides, the CDR3 is TGTGCCAGCAGCGTAGGCTCGGCGCGTAGAGGCAATGAAAAACTGTTTTTT.

The chain is built from TRBV28 and TRBJ2-1; 11 positions match TRBD2. Germline values: CDR1 MDHEN, CDR2 SYDVKM. V trimming: 7 bases; J trimming: 2 bases; junction bases outside the gene matches: 4. CDR3 length equals 15 residues. This CDR3 is CASTISGRAYNEQFF. CDR3 DNA: TGTGCCAGCACAATTAGCGGGAGGGCCTACAATGAGCAGTTCTTC.

V gene TRBV7-2 combines with J gene TRBJ1-1; 10 bases fit TRBD1. CDR3 length: 17 amino acids. The J segment lost 0 bases and the V segment lost 5 bases, leaving 9 bases of the junction unmatched. The germline V gene has CDR1 SGHTA and CDR2 FQGNSA. CDR3 coding DNA: TGTGCCAGCAGCACGAGACAGGGGGCGTACATGAACACTGAAGCTTTCTTT. Protein sequence: CASSTRQGAYMNTEAFF.

The chain uses TRBV6-2 or TRBV6-3 and TRBJ2-1; TRBD2 agrees at 12 bases. CDR3 length: 15 residues. J lost 7 bases, V lost 5 bases, and 6 bases had no gene match. The germline V gene encodes CDR1 MNHEY and CDR2 SVGEGT. CDR3 amino acids: CASSKTSGSWNEQFF. The CDR3 DNA reads as TGTGCCAGCAGTAAGACTAGCGGGAGTTGGAATGAGCAGTTCTTC.

The J gene is TRBJ1-6, the V gene TRBV28; 7 bases fit TRBD1. Germline CDR1 reads MDHEN; CDR2 reads SYDVKM. This CDR3 has 14 amino acids. The J segment lost 6 bases and the V segment lost 5 bases, leaving 4 bases of the junction unmatched. The CDR3 reads CASSRGQANSPLHF. The CDR3 DNA reads TGTGCCAGCAGTAGGGGGCAGGCTAATTCACCCCTCCACTTT.

The chain recombines TRBV4-2 with TRBJ2-1, with D possibly matching TRBD2 (5 bases). Germline V gives CDR1 LGHNA, CDR2 YNFKEQ. This CDR3 is built from 15 residues. Trimming removed 1 base at V and 5 bases at J, with 12 bases between. CDR3 in amino acids: CASSQGSLGDNEQFF. The CDR3 coding sequence is TGTGCCAGCAGCCAAGGATCCCTCGGGGACAATGAGCAGTTCTTC.

This chain joins TRBV19 and TRBJ1-6, with TRBD1 matching over 12 bases. CDR3 length: 13 residues. CDR1 is LNHDA, CDR2 SQIVND, per germline (reference sequence). Germline trimming cut 11 bases from V and 9 bases from J; bases unmatched to any gene: 5. DNA for the CDR3: TGTGCCGCCGGGACAGGGGGCTCTTCACCCCTCCACTTT. It yields the protein CAAGTGGSSPLHF.

The chain is built from TRBV5-1 and TRBJ2-7, with 11 positions matching TRBD1. The germline CDR1 and CDR2 sequences are SGHRS and YFSETQ. This CDR3 is built from 15 residues. The V segment lost 2 bases and the J segment 3 bases; nucleotides outside the gene matches: 4. In nucleotides, the CDR3 is TGCGCCAGCAGCTTTACCGGGACAGGGGGCTACGAGCAGTACTTC. Protein product: CASSFTGTGGYEQYF.